Listed here are 17 T cell receptor beta chains from one sample, sequenced in a study of blood T cells in healthy people across ages. PCR was performed a second time for roughly 7 to 12 cycles using a sample-barcoded 5' primer and a J-beta primer mix. TCRdb recomputed calls from the 5' RACE reads with MiXCR, one row per CDR3 protein. The table has hundreds of thousands of distinct CDR3 sequences, approximately 60% seen once. The sequencing sample was made of blood. These receptors originate from a man between 40 and 49 years old in good health.

This sequence joins TRBV20-1 and TRBJ2-3, with 7 bases that match TRBD1. Per the germline V gene, CDR1 is DFQATT and CDR2 is SNEGSKA (reference sequence). The CDR3 has 14 residues. With V trimmed by 4 bases and J by 1 base, 5 bases remained unmatched. The CDR3 reads CSATGTVGTDTQYF. CDR3 nucleotides: TGCAGTGCTACCGGGACAGTTGGCACAGATACGCAGTATTTT.

For this clonotype: At one end the junction does not follow the germline gene, possibly because of a read error. The chain links TRBV12-3 or TRBV12-4 to TRBJ2-7; D assignment may be TRBD1 or TRBD2 (5 bases each). Judging by the DNA end, TRBJ2-5 fits better; the J call may be wrong. The CDR3 has 15 amino acids. CDR3 residues: CASSLEGREQATQYF. In DNA form, the CDR3 reads TGTGCCAGCAGTTTAGAGGGCAGGGAGCAAGCGACCCAGTACTTC.

The chain combines TRBV28 with TRBJ2-3; the match to TRBD1 covers 7 bases. The CDR3 has 13 amino acids. The junction had 6 bases not matched to a gene; V was cut back by 10 bases and J by 2 bases. Germline V gene data show CDR1 as MDHEN and CDR2 as SYDVKM. The CDR3 DNA reads as TGTGCCACCTCGGGACAGCCCACAGATACGCAGTATTTT. Translation gives CATSGQPTDTQYF.

This chain links TRBV7-9 with TRBJ1-4; maybe TRBD1 (6 bases). The V and J ends lost 5 bases and 5 bases respectively, with 15 bases between them. Germline V gene data show CDR1 as SEHNR and CDR2 as FQNEAQ (reference sequence). The CDR3 contains 15 residues. CDR3 amino acids: CASSPPGGVNEKLFF. The CDR3 nucleotides are TGTGCCAGCAGCCCGCCTGGGGGCGTGAATGAAAAACTGTTTTTT.

The sample holds a few counts of this clonotype. This chain links TRBV9 with TRBJ2-7; D ambiguous. Trimming took off 4 bases at V and 5 bases at J, with 10 bases between the two ends. The germline CDR1 and CDR2 sequences are SGDLS and YYNGEE. The CDR3 loop spans 12 amino acids. The CDR3 loop is CASSPSDNEQYF. The CDR3 DNA is TGTGCCAGCAGCCCGAGCGACAACGAGCAGTACTTC.

V gene TRBV28 combines with J gene TRBJ2-4; 7 bases align to TRBD1. CDR3 length: 17 amino acids. Germline V gene lookup returns CDR1 MDHEN and CDR2 SYDVKM. J gave up 1 base and V 5 bases, and 11 bases lay outside the gene matches. CDR3 sequence (DNA): TGTGCCAGCAGTCCGCCACAGGGGATTGAGGCCAAAAACATTCAGTACTTC. Translating it yields CASSPPQGIEAKNIQYF.

The chain has TRBV12-5 and TRBJ2-7; weak D call: TRBD2 (5 bases). Germline V gives CDR1 LGHNT, CDR2 FRNRAP. V lost 5 bases to trimming and J lost 6 bases, with 14 bases between them. The CDR3 runs to 13 residues. CDR3 protein: CASGPKGRGEQYF. The CDR3 DNA is TGTGCTAGTGGTCCGAAGGGTCGGGGCGAGCAGTACTTC.

J is TRBJ1-1 and V is TRBV27, with 10 bases lining up with TRBD1. V lost 7 bases, J lost 1 base, and 6 bases stayed unmatched. Germline V lookup: CDR1 MNHEY, CDR2 SMNVEV (reference sequence). CDR3 size: 15 residues. CDR3 in amino acids: CASTWTGGGNTEAFF. In nucleotides, the CDR3 is TGTGCCAGCACATGGACAGGGGGGGGGAACACTGAAGCTTTCTTT.

The chain joins TRBV15 to TRBJ1-1, with no clear D. Looked up from germline, CDR1 is LNHNV and CDR2 is YYDKDF (reference sequence). This CDR3 comprises 11 residues. V was trimmed by 2 bases and J by 8 bases, leaving 6 bases between them. The CDR3 bases are TGTGCCACCAGCAGACCACCGGAAGCTTTCTTT. It codes for CATSRPPEAFF.

The chain combines TRBV20-1 with TRBJ1-2; a possible D gene is TRBD1 (5 bases). V shed 2 bases and J shed 3 bases, with 10 bases lying between them. CDR1 and CDR2 (germline): DFQATT, SNEGSKA (reference sequence). CDR3 length: 13 amino acids. The CDR3 DNA is TGCAGTGCTAGACTCGGGGCACACTATGGCTACACCTTC. This gives the protein CSARLGAHYGYTF.

This clonotype was found a few times. The genes are TRBV7-6 and TRBJ2-5, with 8 nucleotides matching TRBD1. The germline V gene encodes CDR1 SGHVS and CDR2 FNYEAQ. This CDR3 is 14 amino acids long. The ends lost 0 bases at V and 11 bases at J; junction bases unmatched: 8. For the CDR3, the DNA is TGTGCCAGCAGCTTAGCCGGGCAGGGGGCTAAGCAGTACTTC. This codes for CASSLAGQGAKQYF.

The rearrangement joins TRBV12-3 or TRBV12-4 to TRBJ2-3; D unresolved. V was clipped by 3 bases and J by 3 bases, with 13 bases between them. The CDR3 totals 15 residues. The chain's CDR3 is CASSFGQAITDTQYF. DNA for the CDR3: TGTGCCAGCAGTTTCGGGCAGGCGATAACAGATACGCAGTATTTT.

The sample holds one count of this clonotype. The chain combines TRBV7-9 with TRBJ2-5, with TRBD1 as a possible D gene (5 bases). CDR1 is SEHNR and CDR2 is FQNEAQ in the germline V gene (reference sequence). This CDR3 has 16 residues. V was shortened by 8 bases and J by 1 base, with 20 bases between the two germline ends. In DNA form, the CDR3 reads TGTGCCAGCGCCCCCCCATATATGACAGCCCAAGAGACCCAGTACTTC. It yields the protein CASAPPYMTAQETQYF.

DNA of the CDR3: TGCGCCAGCAACGCCCAGACAGGCAACTATGGCTACACCTTC. It translates to CASNAQTGNYGYTF. The chain joins TRBV5-1 to TRBJ1-2; D may be TRBD1 (6 bases). CDR1 and CDR2 from the germline V gene are SGHRS and YFSETQ. This CDR3 is 14 amino acids long. Trimming pared 6 bases from V and 2 bases from J, leaving 14 bases between. Full variable domain (remainder filled in from reference TRBV5-1 and TRBJ1-2): KAGVTQTPRYLIKTRGQQVTLSCSPISGHRSVSWYQQTPGQGLQFLFEYFSETQRNKGNFPGRFSGRQFSNSRSEMNVSTLELGDSALYLCASNAQTGNYGYTFGSGTRLTVV.

The sample holds one count of this clonotype. The chain has TRBV5-1 and TRBJ1-3; D is unresolved. The CDR3 extends over 14 amino acids. V lost 0 bases and J 2 bases, leaving 6 bases between the germline ends. The germline gives CDR1 SGHRS, CDR2 YFSETQ. CDR3 in DNA: TGCGCCAGCAGCTTGGACAGAACTGGAAACACCATATATTTT. It encodes CASSLDRTGNTIYF.

Notes on this clonotype: One end of the junction fails to match germline, which may point to a read error. DNA for the CDR3: TGTGCCAGCATCTCATCCGGGACGGCCTCCGACGAGCAGTACTTC. It translates to CASISSGTASDEQYF. The chain carries TRBV6-1 and TRBJ2-4; either TRBD1 or TRBD2 may supply D (5 bases each). The better agreement between TRBJ2-7 and the DNA end casts doubt on the J call. Germline V gene data show CDR1 as MNHNS and CDR2 as SASEGT. CDR3 length: 15 amino acids.

The chain links TRBV18 to TRBJ1-4; D perhaps matches TRBD1 (6 bases). CDR3 size: 16 residues. The V end lost 2 bases, the J end lost 8 bases, and 18 bases lay between the germline ends. CDR1 and CDR2 from the germline V gene are KGHSH and LQKENI. CDR3 DNA sequence: TGTGCCAGCTCACCAAACAGGGAGAGATTGGGCGAAAAACTGTTTTTT. The encoded protein is CASSPNRERLGEKLFF.